Shown below are 18 T cell receptor beta chains from a single sample sequenced in a study of OX40 agonist ivuxolimab in advanced cancers. Here immunoSEQ multiplex PCR was the method, and the copy in TCRdb shows in-frame clones only, minus some. Of tens of thousands of clones in the sample, roughly 93% were seen once. The material was CD4+ or CD8+ T cells sorted from blood, obtained in a trial of the OX40 agonist ivuxolimab. These receptors were collected from an adult with an advanced solid tumor such as melanoma, head and neck, liver or kidney cancer.

The CDR3 reads CASSRRTGCSYEQYF. CDR3 DNA: TGTGCCAGCAGCCGACGGACAGGGTGCTCCTACGAGCAGTACTTC. The chain carries TRBV7-3 and TRBJ2-7, with TRBD1 matching 8 bases. V shed 5 bases and J 0 bases; nucleotides not matched to a gene: 6. The V gene's germline CDR1 is SGHTA and CDR2 FQGTGA. The CDR3 is made up of 15 amino acids.

This clone was counted only a few times. The CDR3 nucleotides read TGTGCCAGCACCTTTTCGAGGGACAGCTCCTACGAGCAGTACTTC. It yields the protein CASTFSRDSSYEQYF. This chain uses TRBV28 with TRBJ2-7; 7 bases align to TRBD1. Germline CDR1 and CDR2: MDHEN and SYDVKM. The V gene end was trimmed by 7 bases and the J gene end by 0 bases; junction bases not matched to a gene: 9. The CDR3 is made up of 15 amino acids.

This sequence joins TRBV7-2 and TRBJ1-1; 9 positions agree with TRBD1. Germline loops: CDR1 SGHTA, CDR2 FQGNSA. J lost 4 bases, V lost 1 base, and 4 bases had no gene match. The CDR3 runs 15 residues. Here the CDR3 reads CASSLGTGALTEAFF. As DNA, the CDR3 is TGTGCCAGCAGCTTAGGGACAGGGGCGCTCACTGAAGCTTTCTTT.

The chain carries TRBV9 and TRBJ2-3; D is ambiguous. Germline V CDR1 and CDR2: SGDLS, YYNGEE. Trimming took off 1 base at V and 4 bases at J, with 10 bases between the two ends. The CDR3 sequence is 14 residues long. The CDR3 DNA sequence: TGTGCCAGCAGCGTATCAGGTTCCCCAGATACGCAGTATTTT. Protein: CASSVSGSPDTQYF.

This sequence joins TRBV4-1 and TRBJ2-7; 10 nucleotides agree with TRBD1. CDR3 length: 15 residues. The germline CDR1 and CDR2 sequences are MGHRA and YSYEKL. With 3 bases clipped from V and 0 bases from J, the junction kept 2 bases outside the gene matches. The CDR3, as DNA: TGCGCCAGCAGCCAGGGACAGGGGATCTCCTACGAGCAGTACTTC. This sequence encodes CASSQGQGISYEQYF.

V gene TRBV6-5 combines with J gene TRBJ2-7; the D gene is possibly TRBD1 (5 bases). V lost 2 bases to trimming and J lost 4 bases, with 15 bases between them. The CDR3 has 15 amino acids. CDR1 is MNHEY and CDR2 is SVGAGI in the germline V gene. The CDR3 DNA is TGTGCCAGCAGTTACGGGGCAGGGTTAGGATACGAGCAGTACTTC. Protein sequence: CASSYGAGLGYEQYF.

This clone was observed a few times. The chain uses TRBV6-5 and TRBJ1-5; no reliable D call. The V and J ends lost 8 bases and 5 bases respectively, with 19 bases between them. The length of the CDR3 is 15 residues. The germline CDR1 and CDR2 sequences are MNHEY and SVGAGI. CDR3 in DNA: TGTGCCAGCGGAGAATCGATGGAAGCTGATCAGCCCCAGCATTTT. Translated: CASGESMEADQPQHF.

The chain has TRBV5-5 and TRBJ1-2; D is ambiguous. CDR1 is SGHKS, CDR2 YYEKEE, per germline (reference sequence). This CDR3 region has 13 residues. With 4 bases removed from V and 2 bases from J, the gap between germline ends came to 9 bases. The CDR3 loop reads CASSPSGNYGYTF. The CDR3, as DNA: TGTGCCAGCAGCCCCTCGGGCAACTATGGCTACACCTTC.

The J gene is TRBJ2-3, the V gene TRBV14, with D unresolved. Germline CDR1 and CDR2: SGHDN and FVKESK. The CDR3 runs to 13 residues. V lost 4 bases and J lost 5, with 10 bases in between. CDR3 in amino acids: CASSRWAEDTQYF. CDR3 nucleotides: TGTGCCAGCAGCCGCTGGGCAGAAGATACGCAGTATTTT.

The CDR3 DNA follows: TGTGCCAGCAGCACCCCCGGGGGGCCTGACTATGGCTACACCTTC. This sequence encodes CASSTPGGPDYGYTF. The chain couples TRBV5-5 to TRBJ1-2; D is possibly TRBD1 (6 bases). CDR3 length equals 15 residues. In germline, CDR1 is SGHKS, CDR2 YYEKEE (reference sequence). Trimming pared 4 bases from V and 3 bases from J, leaving 16 bases between.

This chain links TRBV5-5 with TRBJ2-7, with a possible D match to TRBD1 (6 bases). Germline V gene sequence: CDR1 SGHKS, CDR2 YYEKEE (reference sequence). This CDR3 is 14 amino acids long. Trimming took 2 bases from V and 2 from J, leaving 11 bases between them. For the CDR3, the DNA is TGTGCCAGCAGCTTCACAGGGACCCCCTACGAGCAGTACTTC. It encodes CASSFTGTPYEQYF. The whole variable domain, remainder taken from reference TRBV5-5 and TRBJ2-7, is DAGVTQSPTHLIKTRGQQVTLRCSPISGHKSVSWYQQVLGQGPQFIFQYYEKEERGRGNFPDRFSARQFPNYSSELNVNALLLGDSALYLCASSFTGTPYEQYFGPGTRLTVT.

The rearrangement links TRBV5-6 to TRBJ1-1, with 7 bases fitting TRBD1. The CDR3 totals 17 residues. Trimming at V came to 0 bases and at J to 3 bases, leaving 11 bases not matched to a gene. CDR1 is SGHDT, CDR2 YYEEEE, per germline. The DNA for the CDR3 is TGTGCCAGCAGCTTGGTGGTGGGAGGGGGCGACGACACTGAAGCTTTCTTT. Its translation: CASSLVVGGGDDTEAFF. Full variable domain (remainder filled in from reference TRBV5-6 and TRBJ1-1): DAGVTQSPTHLIKTRGQQVTLRCSPKSGHDTVSWYQQALGQGPQFIFQYYEEEERQRGNFPDRFSGHQFPNYSSELNVNALLLGDSALYLCASSLVVGGGDDTEAFFGQGTRLTVV.

To note about this clone: The same CDR3 is also encoded by other DNA sequences in this sample. The gene calls are TRBV27 and TRBJ2-7, with D tentatively TRBD2 (5 bases). The V and J ends lost 2 bases and 0 bases respectively, with 5 bases between them. The CDR3 has 13 amino acids. Germline-derived CDR1 and CDR2 are MNHEY and SMNVEV (reference sequence). This CDR3 reads CASSLGGSYEQYF. Here the CDR3 DNA reads TGTGCCAGCAGTTTAGGAGGCTCCTACGAGCAGTACTTC.

V usage is TRBV13 and J usage is TRBJ2-7, with a tentative D call TRBD2 (5 bases). The CDR3 spans 13 residues. V was clipped by 1 base and J by 6 bases, with 10 bases between them. Germline CDR1 and CDR2: PRHDT and FYEKMQ (reference sequence). Written as DNA, the CDR3 is TGTGCCAGCAGCTTAGCCCCGGGGAGCGAGCAGTACTTC. Protein sequence: CASSLAPGSEQYF.

The chain joins TRBV5-1 to TRBJ1-2; TRBD1 aligns across 9 bases. The germline gives CDR1 SGHRS, CDR2 YFSETQ. The CDR3 covers 14 residues. V was clipped by 3 bases and J by 4 bases; unmatched bases: 4. The CDR3 sequence: CASSSPDRGYGYTF. CDR3 sequence (DNA): TGCGCCAGCAGCTCCCCGGACAGGGGCTATGGCTACACCTTC.

This clone was counted a single time. The V and J genes are TRBV28 and TRBJ2-1; TRBD2 aligns across 8 bases. Losses at the gene ends were 2 bases for V and 7 bases for J; bases not matched to a gene: 10. The CDR3 runs 16 residues. CDR1 and CDR2 from the germline V gene are MDHEN and SYDVKM. In DNA form, the CDR3 reads TGTGCCAGCAGTTTACGGCAACTAGCGGAAAAGAATGAGCAGTTCTTC. Protein sequence: CASSLRQLAEKNEQFF.

This chain uses TRBV5-8 with TRBJ2-7; perhaps TRBD1 as D (5 bases). The CDR3 loop spans 16 amino acids. The V and J ends lost 4 bases and 3 bases respectively, with 20 bases between them. In germline, CDR1 is SGHTS, CDR2 YDEGEE. CDR3 coding DNA: TGTGCCAGCAGCGCCCGGGTCGCTGTACAGGTCTACGAGCAGTACTTC. It yields the protein CASSARVAVQVYEQYF.

The rearrangement joins TRBV29-1 to TRBJ1-1; no firm D call. Trimming cost V 5 bases and J 2 bases, with 12 bases left between them. This CDR3 spans 13 amino acids. Germline lookup yields CDR1 SQVTM and CDR2 ANQGSEA. Here the CDR3 DNA reads TGCAGCGTTCGGGGAGGAGTTAACACTGAAGCTTTCTTT. Its translation: CSVRGGVNTEAFF. Using reference TRBV29-1 and TRBJ1-1 for the parts outside the CDR3, the full variable domain is SAVISQKPSRDICQRGTSLTIQCQVDSQVTMMFWYRQQPGQSLTLIATANQGSEATYESGFVIDKFPISRPNLTFSTLTVSNMSPEDSSIYLCSVRGGVNTEAFFGQGTRLTVV.